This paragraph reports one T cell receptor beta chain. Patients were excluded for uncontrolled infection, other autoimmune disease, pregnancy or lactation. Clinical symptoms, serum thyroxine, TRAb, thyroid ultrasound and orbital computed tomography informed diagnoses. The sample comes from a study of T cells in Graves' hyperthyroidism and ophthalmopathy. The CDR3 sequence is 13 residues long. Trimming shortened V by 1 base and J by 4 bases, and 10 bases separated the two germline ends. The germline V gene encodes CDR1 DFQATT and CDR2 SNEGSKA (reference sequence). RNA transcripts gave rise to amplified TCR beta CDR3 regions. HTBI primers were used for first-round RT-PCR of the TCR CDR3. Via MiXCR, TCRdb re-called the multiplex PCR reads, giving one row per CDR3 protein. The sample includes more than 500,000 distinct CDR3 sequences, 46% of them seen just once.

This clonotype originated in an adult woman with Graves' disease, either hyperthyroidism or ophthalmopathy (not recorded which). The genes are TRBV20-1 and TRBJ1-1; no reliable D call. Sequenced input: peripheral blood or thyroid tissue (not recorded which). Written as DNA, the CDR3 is TGCAGTGCTAGAGCGGTAGGAGGCACTGAAGCTTTCTTT. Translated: CSARAVGGTEAFF.